One and the same sample provided the 8 T cell receptor beta chains below, sequenced in a study of identical twins. TCRdb processed the 5' RACE reads anew with MiXCR; each CDR3 protein has one entry. The data contain 270,000 or so distinct CDR3 sequences, roughly 8% of them singletons. Another study also made use of these data, one on yellow fever vaccine responses in identical twins.

Sequenced sample: CD8+ T cells sorted from blood. These receptors were taken from a young woman in good health.

This clonotype was observed a handful of times. The chain has TRBV6-6 and TRBJ2-7, with D perhaps matching TRBD1 (5 bases). Germline CDR1 and CDR2: MNHNY and SVGAGI (reference sequence). Trimming removed 6 bases from V and 4 bases from J, with 7 bases in between. The CDR3 runs to 11 residues. CDR3 residues: CASSRQYEQYF. DNA for the CDR3: TGTGCCAGCAGCCGACAGTACGAGCAGTACTTC.

This clonotype was found a few times. CDR3 sequence (DNA): TGCAGTGCTAGAGCTAACAGCTACGAGCAGTACTTC. Its translation: CSARANSYEQYF. The J gene is TRBJ2-7, the V gene TRBV20-1; the D is unclear. Per germline, CDR1 DFQATT and CDR2 SNEGSKA (reference sequence). The CDR3 loop spans 12 amino acids. V was pared by 1 base and J by 3 bases, with 7 bases between.

This clonotype was found many times. The V and J genes are TRBV20-1 and TRBJ2-1; 8 bases match TRBD1. Germline V gives CDR1 DFQATT, CDR2 SNEGSKA (reference sequence). The CDR3 is made up of 16 amino acids. The ends lost 1 base at V and 8 bases at J; junction bases unmatched: 13. The CDR3 loop reads CSARAKTGANHHEQFF. As DNA, the CDR3 is TGCAGTGCTAGAGCCAAGACAGGGGCTAATCATCATGAGCAGTTCTTC.

This clonotype was counted only a few times. This chain uses TRBV7-6 with TRBJ2-5, with 7 bases identical to TRBD2. Germline V lookup: CDR1 SGHVS, CDR2 FNYEAQ. V shed 1 base and J 5 bases; nucleotides not matched to a gene: 7. The CDR3 loop spans 15 amino acids. The CDR3 region is CASSLVPGREETQYF. The DNA for the CDR3 is TGTGCCAGCAGCTTAGTGCCGGGGCGGGAGGAGACCCAGTACTTC.

The CDR3 loop is CASSLTTGTGANYGYTF. In DNA, the CDR3 is TGTGCCAGCAGTCTAACTACCGGGACAGGGGCTAACTATGGCTACACCTTC. This chain joins TRBV27 and TRBJ1-2; TRBD1 aligns across 10 bases. J gave up 0 bases and V 5 bases, and 9 bases lay outside the gene matches. Germline V gene lookup returns CDR1 MNHEY and CDR2 SMNVEV (reference sequence). This CDR3 comprises 17 residues.

V usage is TRBV28 and J usage is TRBJ2-5, with 8 bases matching TRBD2. The CDR3 length is 15 residues. Unmatched junction bases numbered 11, after V lost 6 bases and J lost 5 bases. The germline CDR1 and CDR2 sequences are MDHEN and SYDVKM. The CDR3 region has the DNA TGTGCCAGCAGCAATCTGACGGGAGGGGTGGAGACCCAGTACTTC. It encodes CASSNLTGGVETQYF.

The sample holds many counts of this clonotype. CDR3 amino acids: CASSYFLRDNEQFF. Written as DNA, the CDR3 is TGTGCCAGCAGTTACTTCCTGCGGGACAATGAGCAGTTCTTC. J is TRBJ2-1 and V is TRBV6-5; D is possibly TRBD2 (5 bases). This CDR3 contains 14 residues. Looked up from germline, CDR1 is MNHEY and CDR2 is SVGAGI. Trimming shortened V by 1 base and J by 5 bases, and 9 bases separated the two germline ends.

The V gene is TRBV7-9, the J gene TRBJ2-5; TRBD2 aligns across 7 bases. The CDR3 has 14 amino acids. V trimming: 5 bases; J trimming: 4 bases; junction bases outside the gene matches: 7. The V gene's germline CDR1 is SEHNR and CDR2 FQNEAQ (reference sequence). The CDR3 loop is CASSTSSGRETQYF. The CDR3 bases are TGTGCCAGCAGCACCTCTAGCGGTCGAGAGACCCAGTACTTC.